This TCR beta chain was identified during a study of lymphopenia after photon versus proton radiotherapy. Study-level results: Post-nadir TCR diversity decline inversely tracked overall survival among those who died. Proton therapy kept repertoires fairly stable, unlike photons, which gained effector/memory cells. Survival link was tested only in deceased patients; proton benefit remains a possibility. Oligoclonal CD8+ Temra expansion after nadir drove photon patients' diversity drop.

The repertoire was sequenced with immunoSEQ multiplex PCR; TCRdb's copy has only in-frame clones and lacks some. The sample has fewer than 30,000 clones; 87% are singletons. Germline CDR1 and CDR2: SGHAT and FQNNGV. V was pared by 2 bases and J by 6 bases, with 5 bases between. The CDR3 consists of 11 residues. Details on this clone: Its matching antigen is unknown.

The material sequenced was peripheral blood, taken from a patient treated with photon-based radiotherapy. The sequence came from a man over 45 with gastric cancer. The rearrangement links TRBV11-2 to TRBJ2-7; D remains unclear. The CDR3 nucleotides are TGTGCCAGCAGCTTAACCGCCGAGCAGTACTTC. As protein: CASSLTAEQYF.